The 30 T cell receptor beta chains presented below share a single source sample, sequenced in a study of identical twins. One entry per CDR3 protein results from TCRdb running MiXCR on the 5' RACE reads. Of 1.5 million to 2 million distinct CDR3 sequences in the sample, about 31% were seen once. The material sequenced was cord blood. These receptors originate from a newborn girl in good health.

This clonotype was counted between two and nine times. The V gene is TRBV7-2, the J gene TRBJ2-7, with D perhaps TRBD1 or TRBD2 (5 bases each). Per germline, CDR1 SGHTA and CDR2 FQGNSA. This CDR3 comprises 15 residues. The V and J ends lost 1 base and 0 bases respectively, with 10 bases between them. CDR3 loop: CASSLVGTTSYEQYF. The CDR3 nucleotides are TGTGCCAGCAGCTTAGTTGGGACCACCTCCTACGAGCAGTACTTC. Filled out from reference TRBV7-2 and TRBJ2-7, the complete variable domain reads GAGVSQSPSNKVTEKGKDVELRCDPISGHTALYWYRQSLGQGLEFLIYFQGNSAPDKSGLPSDRFSAERTGGSVSTLTIQRTQQEDSAVYLCASSLVGTTSYEQYFGPGTRLTVT.

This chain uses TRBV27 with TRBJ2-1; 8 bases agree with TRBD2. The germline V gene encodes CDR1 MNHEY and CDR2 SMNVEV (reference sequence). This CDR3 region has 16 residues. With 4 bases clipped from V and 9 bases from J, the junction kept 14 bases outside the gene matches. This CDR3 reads CASSSPPGLGLSEQFF. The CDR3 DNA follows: TGTGCCAGCAGTTCTCCCCCGGGACTAGGGTTAAGTGAGCAGTTCTTC.

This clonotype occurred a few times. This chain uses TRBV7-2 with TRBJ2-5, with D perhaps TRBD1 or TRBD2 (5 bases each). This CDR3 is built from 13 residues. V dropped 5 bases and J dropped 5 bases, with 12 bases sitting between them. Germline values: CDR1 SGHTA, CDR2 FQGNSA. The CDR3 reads CASSLLGDETQYF. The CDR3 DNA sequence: TGTGCCAGCAGCCTTCTCGGGGACGAGACCCAGTACTTC.

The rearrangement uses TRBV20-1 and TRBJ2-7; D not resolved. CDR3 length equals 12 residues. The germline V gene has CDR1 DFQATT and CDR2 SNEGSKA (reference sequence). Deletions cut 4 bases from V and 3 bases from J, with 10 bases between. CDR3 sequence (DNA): TGCAGTGCTACTTCAGCAGGCTACGAGCAGTACTTC. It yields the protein CSATSAGYEQYF.

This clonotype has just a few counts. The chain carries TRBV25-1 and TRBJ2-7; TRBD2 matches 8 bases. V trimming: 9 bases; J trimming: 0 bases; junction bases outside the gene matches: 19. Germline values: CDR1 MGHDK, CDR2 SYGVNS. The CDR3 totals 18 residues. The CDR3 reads CASEPLGVASGSSYEQYF. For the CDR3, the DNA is TGTGCCAGTGAACCCCTGGGAGTAGCAAGCGGGAGCTCCTACGAGCAGTACTTC.

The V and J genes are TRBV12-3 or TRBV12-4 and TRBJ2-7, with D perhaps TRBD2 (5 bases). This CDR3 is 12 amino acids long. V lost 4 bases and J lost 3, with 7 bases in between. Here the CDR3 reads CASSWEHYEQYF. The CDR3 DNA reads TGTGCCAGCAGTTGGGAGCACTACGAGCAGTACTTC.

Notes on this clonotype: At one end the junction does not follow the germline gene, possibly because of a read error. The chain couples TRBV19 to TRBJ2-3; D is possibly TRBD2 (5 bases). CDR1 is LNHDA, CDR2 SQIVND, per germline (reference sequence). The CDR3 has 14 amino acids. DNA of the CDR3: TGTGCCAGTAGTATATCCCCTAGCAGAGATACGCAGTATTTT. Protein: CASSISPSRDTQYF.

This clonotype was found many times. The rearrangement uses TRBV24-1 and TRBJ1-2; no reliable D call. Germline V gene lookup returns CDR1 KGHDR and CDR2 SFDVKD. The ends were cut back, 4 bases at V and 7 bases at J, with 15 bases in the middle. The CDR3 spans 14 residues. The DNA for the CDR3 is TGTGCCACCAGTGAAACCGGAACCACCGGTGGCTACACCTTC. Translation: CATSETGTTGGYTF.

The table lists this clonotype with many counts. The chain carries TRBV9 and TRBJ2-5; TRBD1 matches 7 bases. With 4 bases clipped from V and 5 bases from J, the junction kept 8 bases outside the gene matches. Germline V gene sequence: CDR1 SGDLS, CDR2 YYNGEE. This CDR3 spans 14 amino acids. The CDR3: CASSPLTGWETQYF. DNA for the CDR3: TGTGCCAGCAGCCCACTGACAGGGTGGGAGACCCAGTACTTC.

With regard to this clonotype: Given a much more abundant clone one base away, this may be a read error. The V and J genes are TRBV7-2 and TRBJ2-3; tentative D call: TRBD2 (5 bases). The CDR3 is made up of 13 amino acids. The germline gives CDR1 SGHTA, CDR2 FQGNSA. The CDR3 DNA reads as TGTGCCAACAGCTTGACTATAGCAGATACGCAGTATTTT. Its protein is CANSLTIADTQYF.

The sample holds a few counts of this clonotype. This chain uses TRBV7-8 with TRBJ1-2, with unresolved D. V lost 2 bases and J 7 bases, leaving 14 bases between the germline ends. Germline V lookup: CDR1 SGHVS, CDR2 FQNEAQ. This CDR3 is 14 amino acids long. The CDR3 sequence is CASSLNKGLGGYTF. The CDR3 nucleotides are TGTGCCAGCAGCTTAAATAAGGGATTGGGTGGCTACACCTTC.

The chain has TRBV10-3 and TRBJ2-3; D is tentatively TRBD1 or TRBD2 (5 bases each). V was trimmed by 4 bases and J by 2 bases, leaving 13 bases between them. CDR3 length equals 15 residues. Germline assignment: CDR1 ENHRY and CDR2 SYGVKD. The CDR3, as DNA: TGTGCCATCAGTGGGGTGAGGGGTGACACAGATACGCAGTATTTT. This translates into CAISGVRGDTDTQYF.

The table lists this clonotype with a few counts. DNA for the CDR3: TGTGCCAGCAGCCATCCGACAGGGGGAGTTCAAGAGACCCAGTACTTC. Protein product: CASSHPTGGVQETQYF. The rearrangement links TRBV3-1 to TRBJ2-5; 9 nucleotides agree with TRBD1. Germline assignment: CDR1 LGHDT and CDR2 YNNKEL (reference sequence). The CDR3 spans 16 residues. V lost 3 bases and J lost 2; bases outside the gene matches: 7.

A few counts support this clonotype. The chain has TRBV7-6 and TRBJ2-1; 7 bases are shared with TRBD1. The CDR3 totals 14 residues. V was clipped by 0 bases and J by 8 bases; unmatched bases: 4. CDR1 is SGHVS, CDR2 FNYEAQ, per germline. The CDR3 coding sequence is TGTGCCAGCAGCTTAGCCTTACAGGGGTATGAGCAGTTCTTC. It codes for CASSLALQGYEQFF.

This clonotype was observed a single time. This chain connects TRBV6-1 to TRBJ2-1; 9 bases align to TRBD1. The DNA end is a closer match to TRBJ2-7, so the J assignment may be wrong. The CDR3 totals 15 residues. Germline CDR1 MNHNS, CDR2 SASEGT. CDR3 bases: TGTGCCAGCAGGGACAGGGGAGCCTCCTACAATGAGCAGTACTTC. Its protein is CASRDRGASYNEQYF.

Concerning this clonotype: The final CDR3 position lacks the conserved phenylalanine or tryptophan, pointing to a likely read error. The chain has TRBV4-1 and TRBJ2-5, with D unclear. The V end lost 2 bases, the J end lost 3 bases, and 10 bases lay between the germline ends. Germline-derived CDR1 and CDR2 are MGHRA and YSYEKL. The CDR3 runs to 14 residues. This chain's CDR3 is CASSQRSAKETQYV. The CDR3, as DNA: TGCGCCAGCAGCCAACGAAGTGCCAAAGAGACCCAGTACGTC.

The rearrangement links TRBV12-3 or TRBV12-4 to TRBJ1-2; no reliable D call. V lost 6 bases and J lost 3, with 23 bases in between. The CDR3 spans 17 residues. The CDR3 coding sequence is TGTGCCAGCAGACGGGGATTTTTTAGGCCGACCGACTATGGCTACACCTTC. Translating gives CASRRGFFRPTDYGYTF.

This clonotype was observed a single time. Here the CDR3 DNA reads TGTGCCACCAGTGTTTTAATCCCAGACGGGCAGGGGAACACTGAAGCTTTCTTT. It yields the protein CATSVLIPDGQGNTEAFF. The gene calls are TRBV24-1 and TRBJ1-1, with D perhaps TRBD1 (5 bases). Trimming removed 5 bases at V and 1 base at J, with 22 bases between. The CDR3 length is 18 residues. Germline loops: CDR1 KGHDR, CDR2 SFDVKD.

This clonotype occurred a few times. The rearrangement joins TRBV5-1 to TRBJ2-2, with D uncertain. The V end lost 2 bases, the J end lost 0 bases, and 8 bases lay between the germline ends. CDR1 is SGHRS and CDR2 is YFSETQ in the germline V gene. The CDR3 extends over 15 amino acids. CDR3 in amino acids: CASSFKRPNTGELFF. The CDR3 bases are TGCGCCAGCAGCTTTAAACGACCGAACACCGGGGAGCTGTTTTTT.

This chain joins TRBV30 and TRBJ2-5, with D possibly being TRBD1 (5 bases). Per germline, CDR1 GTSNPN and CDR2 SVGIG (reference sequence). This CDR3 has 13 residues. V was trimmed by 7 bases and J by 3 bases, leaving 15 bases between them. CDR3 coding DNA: TGTGCCTTCCTCCCTGGGGCAGAAGAGACCCAGTACTTC. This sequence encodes CAFLPGAEETQYF.

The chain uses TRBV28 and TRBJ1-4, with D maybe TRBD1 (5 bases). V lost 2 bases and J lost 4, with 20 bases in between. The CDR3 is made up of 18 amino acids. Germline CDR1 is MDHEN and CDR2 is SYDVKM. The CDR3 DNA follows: TGTGCCAGCAGTTTAGAAACCTTTTCCGGGACCAATAATGAAAAACTGTTTTTT. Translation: CASSLETFSGTNNEKLFF.

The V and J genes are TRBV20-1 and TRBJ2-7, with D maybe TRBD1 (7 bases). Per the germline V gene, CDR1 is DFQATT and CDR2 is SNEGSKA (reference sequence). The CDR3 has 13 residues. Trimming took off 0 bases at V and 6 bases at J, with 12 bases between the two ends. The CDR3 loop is CSARDARGVEQYF. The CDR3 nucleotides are TGCAGTGCTAGAGATGCCAGGGGGGTCGAGCAGTACTTC.

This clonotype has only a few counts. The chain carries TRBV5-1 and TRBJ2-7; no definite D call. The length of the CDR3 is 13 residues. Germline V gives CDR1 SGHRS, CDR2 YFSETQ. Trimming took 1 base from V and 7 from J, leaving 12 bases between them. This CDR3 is CASSLSSRGEQYF. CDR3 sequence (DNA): TGCGCCAGCAGCTTGTCGAGCAGAGGAGAGCAGTACTTC.

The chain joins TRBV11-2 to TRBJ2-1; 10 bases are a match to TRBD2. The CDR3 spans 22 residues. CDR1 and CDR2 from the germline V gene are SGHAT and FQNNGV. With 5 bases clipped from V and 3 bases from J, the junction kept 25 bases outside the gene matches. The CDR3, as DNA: TGTGCCAGCAGCCCCATACCACGGACTAGCGGTCATTCCTCACGTAGCTACAATGAGCAGTTCTTC. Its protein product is CASSPIPRTSGHSSRSYNEQFF.

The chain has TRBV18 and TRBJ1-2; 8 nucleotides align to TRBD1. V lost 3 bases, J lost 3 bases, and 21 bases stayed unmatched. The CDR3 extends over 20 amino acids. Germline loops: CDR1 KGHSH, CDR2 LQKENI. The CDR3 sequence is CASSPQNSGQGRSIDYGYTF. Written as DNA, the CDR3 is TGTGCCAGCTCACCTCAGAATTCTGGACAGGGCCGGAGTATAGACTATGGCTACACCTTC.

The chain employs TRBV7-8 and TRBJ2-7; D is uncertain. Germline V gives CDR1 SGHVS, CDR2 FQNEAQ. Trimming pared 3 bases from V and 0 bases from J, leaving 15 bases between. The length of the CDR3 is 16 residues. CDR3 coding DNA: TGTGCCAGCAGCTTCCCCAGCAGCCTTAGCTCCTACGAGCAGTACTTC. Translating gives CASSFPSSLSSYEQYF.

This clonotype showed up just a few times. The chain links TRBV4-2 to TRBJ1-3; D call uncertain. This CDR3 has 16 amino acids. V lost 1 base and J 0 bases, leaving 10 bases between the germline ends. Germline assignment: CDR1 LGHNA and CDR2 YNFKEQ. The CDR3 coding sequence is TGTGCCAGCAGCCAAGTCGGACCGAACTCTGGAAACACCATATATTTT. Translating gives CASSQVGPNSGNTIYF.

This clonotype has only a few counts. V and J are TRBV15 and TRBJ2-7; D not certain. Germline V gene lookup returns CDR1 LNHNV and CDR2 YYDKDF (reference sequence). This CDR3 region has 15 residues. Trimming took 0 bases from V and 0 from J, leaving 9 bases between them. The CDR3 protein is CATSRDLLGSYEQYF. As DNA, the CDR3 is TGTGCCACCAGCAGAGATTTACTCGGCTCCTACGAGCAGTACTTC.

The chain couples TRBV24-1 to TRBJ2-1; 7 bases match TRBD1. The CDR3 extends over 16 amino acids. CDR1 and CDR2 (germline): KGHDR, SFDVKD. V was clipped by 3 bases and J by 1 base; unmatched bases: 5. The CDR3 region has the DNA TGTGCCACCAGTGATCCTCCGGGACAGTCCTACAATGAGCAGTTCTTC. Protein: CATSDPPGQSYNEQFF.

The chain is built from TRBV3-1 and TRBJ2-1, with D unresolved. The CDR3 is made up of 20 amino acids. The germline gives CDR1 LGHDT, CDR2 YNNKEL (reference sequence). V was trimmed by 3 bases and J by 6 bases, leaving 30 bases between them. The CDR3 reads CASSQPTKNPPGRTPNEQFF. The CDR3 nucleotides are TGTGCCAGCAGCCAGCCCACAAAGAACCCGCCGGGCCGAACCCCCAATGAGCAGTTCTTC.